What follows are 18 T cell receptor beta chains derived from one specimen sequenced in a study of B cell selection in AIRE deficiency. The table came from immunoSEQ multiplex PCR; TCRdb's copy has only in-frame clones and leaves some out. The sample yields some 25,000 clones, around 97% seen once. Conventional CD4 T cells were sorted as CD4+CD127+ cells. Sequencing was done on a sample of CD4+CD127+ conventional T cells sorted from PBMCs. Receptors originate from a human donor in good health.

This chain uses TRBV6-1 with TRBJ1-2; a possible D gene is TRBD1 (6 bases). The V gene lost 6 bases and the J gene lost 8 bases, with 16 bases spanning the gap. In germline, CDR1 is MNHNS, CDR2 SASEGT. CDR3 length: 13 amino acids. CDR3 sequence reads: CASRLSGVGGYTF. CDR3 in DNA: TGTGCCAGCAGACTCTCAGGGGTGGGGGGCTACACCTTC.

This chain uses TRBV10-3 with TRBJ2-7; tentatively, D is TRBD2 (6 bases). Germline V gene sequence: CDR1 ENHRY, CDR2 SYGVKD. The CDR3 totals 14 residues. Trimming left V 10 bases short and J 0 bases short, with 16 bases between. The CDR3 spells CATSVAEASYEQYF. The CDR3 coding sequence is TGTGCCACCTCCGTAGCGGAGGCCTCCTACGAGCAGTACTTC.

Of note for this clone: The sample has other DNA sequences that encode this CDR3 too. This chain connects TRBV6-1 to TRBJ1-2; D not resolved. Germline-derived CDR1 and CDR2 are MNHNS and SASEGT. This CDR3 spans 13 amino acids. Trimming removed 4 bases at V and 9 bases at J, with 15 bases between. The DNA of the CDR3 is TGTGCCAGCAGTGTAGAGAGGCAAGGTAGCTACACCTTC. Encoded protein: CASSVERQGSYTF.

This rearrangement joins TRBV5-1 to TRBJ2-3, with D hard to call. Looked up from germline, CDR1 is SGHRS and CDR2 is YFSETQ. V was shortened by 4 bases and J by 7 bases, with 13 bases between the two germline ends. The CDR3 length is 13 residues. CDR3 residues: CASSEVAANTQYF. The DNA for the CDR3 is TGCGCCAGCAGCGAGGTCGCGGCGAATACGCAGTATTTT.

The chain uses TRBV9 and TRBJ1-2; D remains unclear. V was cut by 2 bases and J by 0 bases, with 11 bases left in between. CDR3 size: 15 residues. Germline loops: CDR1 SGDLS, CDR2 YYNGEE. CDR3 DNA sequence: TGTGCCAGCAGCGTCGACGGACGTTCTAACTATGGCTACACCTTC. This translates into CASSVDGRSNYGYTF.

The CDR3 DNA follows: TGTGCCAGCTCGCTGGGCTCTGGAAACACCATATATTTT. It specifies CASSLGSGNTIYF. This chain uses TRBV19 with TRBJ1-3; D is uncertain. The CDR3 spans 13 residues. Germline lookup yields CDR1 LNHDA and CDR2 SQIVND (reference sequence). Trimming stripped 9 bases from V and 0 bases from J, with 9 bases between.

The CDR3 DNA reads TGTGCCAGCAGTGAAGAGGCAGGGGATACGCAGTATTTT. Translation gives CASSEEAGDTQYF. The gene calls are TRBV6-1 and TRBJ2-3; perhaps TRBD1 as D (5 bases). CDR3 length: 13 residues. CDR1 is MNHNS and CDR2 is SASEGT in the germline V gene. V lost 1 base, J lost 6 bases, and 8 bases lay in between.

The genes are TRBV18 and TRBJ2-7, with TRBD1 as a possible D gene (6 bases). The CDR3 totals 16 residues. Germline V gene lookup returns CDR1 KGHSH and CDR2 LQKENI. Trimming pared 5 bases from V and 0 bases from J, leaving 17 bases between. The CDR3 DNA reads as TGTGCCAGCTCAGCCCAACAGGGTTGGAGCTCCTACGAGCAGTACTTC. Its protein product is CASSAQQGWSSYEQYF.

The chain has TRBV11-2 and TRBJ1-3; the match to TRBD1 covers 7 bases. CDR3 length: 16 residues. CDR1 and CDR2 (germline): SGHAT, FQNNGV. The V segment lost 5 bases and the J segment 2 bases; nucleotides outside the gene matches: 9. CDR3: CASSVGLQGTGNTIYF. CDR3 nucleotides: TGTGCCAGCAGCGTAGGATTACAGGGGACTGGAAACACCATATATTTT.

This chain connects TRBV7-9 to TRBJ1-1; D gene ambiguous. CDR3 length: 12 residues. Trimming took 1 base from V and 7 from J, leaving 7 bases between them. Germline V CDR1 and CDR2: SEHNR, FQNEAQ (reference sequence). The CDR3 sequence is CASSLETVEAFF. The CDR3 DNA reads TGTGCCAGCAGCTTAGAGACGGTTGAAGCTTTCTTT.

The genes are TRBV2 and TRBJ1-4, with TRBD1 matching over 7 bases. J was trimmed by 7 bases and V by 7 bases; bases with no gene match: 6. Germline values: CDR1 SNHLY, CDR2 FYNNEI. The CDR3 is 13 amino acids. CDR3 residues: CASTLGQVEKLFF. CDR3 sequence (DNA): TGTGCCAGCACTCTCGGACAGGTTGAAAAACTGTTTTTT.

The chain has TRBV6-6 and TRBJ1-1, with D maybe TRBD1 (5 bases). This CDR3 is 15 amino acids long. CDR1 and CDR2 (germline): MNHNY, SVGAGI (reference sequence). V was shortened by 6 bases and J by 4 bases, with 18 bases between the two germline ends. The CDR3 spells CASSEPPAGGTEAFF. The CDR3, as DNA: TGTGCCAGCAGCGAACCCCCAGCGGGGGGCACTGAAGCTTTCTTT.

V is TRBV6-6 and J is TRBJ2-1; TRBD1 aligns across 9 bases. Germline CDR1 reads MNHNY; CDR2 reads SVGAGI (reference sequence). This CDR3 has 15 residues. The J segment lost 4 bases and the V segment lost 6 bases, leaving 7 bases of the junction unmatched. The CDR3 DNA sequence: TGTGCCAGCAGGACGGACAGGGGCGGATACAATGAGCAGTTCTTC. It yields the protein CASRTDRGGYNEQFF.

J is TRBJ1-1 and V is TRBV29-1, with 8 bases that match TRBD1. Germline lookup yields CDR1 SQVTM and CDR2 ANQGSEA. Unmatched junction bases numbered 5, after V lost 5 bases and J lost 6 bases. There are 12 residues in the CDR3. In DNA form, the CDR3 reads TGCAGCGTTTCGGTACAGGGGGCTGAAGCTTTCTTT. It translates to CSVSVQGAEAFF.

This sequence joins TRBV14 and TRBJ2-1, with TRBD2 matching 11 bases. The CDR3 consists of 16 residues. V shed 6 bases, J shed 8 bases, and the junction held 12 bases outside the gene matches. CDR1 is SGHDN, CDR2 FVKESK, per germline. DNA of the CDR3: TGTGCCAGCAGTCTTCACACCGGGACTAGCGGCGATGAGCAGTTCTTC. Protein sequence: CASSLHTGTSGDEQFF.

The CDR3 DNA follows: TGTGCCAGCAGTGAACCTGGACAGATCTACAATGAGCAGTTCTTC. It encodes CASSEPGQIYNEQFF. V gene TRBV25-1 combines with J gene TRBJ2-1; TRBD1 might be the D (6 bases). The V end lost 2 bases, the J end lost 3 bases, and 11 bases lay between the germline ends. Germline assignment: CDR1 MGHDK and CDR2 SYGVNS. The CDR3 loop spans 15 amino acids.

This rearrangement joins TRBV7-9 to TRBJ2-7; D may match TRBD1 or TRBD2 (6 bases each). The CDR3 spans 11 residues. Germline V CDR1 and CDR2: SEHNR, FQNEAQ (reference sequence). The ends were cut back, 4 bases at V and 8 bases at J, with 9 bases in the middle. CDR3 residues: CASSSGDKQYF. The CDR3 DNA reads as TGTGCCAGCAGCTCGGGGGACAAGCAGTACTTC.

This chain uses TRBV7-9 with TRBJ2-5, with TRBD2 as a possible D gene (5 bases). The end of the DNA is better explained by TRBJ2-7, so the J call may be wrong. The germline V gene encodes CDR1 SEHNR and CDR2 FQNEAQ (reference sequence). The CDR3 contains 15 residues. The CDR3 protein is CASSRMDLYSYEQYF. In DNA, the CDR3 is TGTGCCAGCAGCCGAATGGACTTGTACTCCTACGAGCAGTACTTC.